This is a list of T cell receptor beta chains from one sample in a study of cytomegalovirus exposure and HLA in healthy donors. Measured with immunoSEQ multiplex PCR; TCRdb has only the in-frame clones, and not every one. The table records 200,000 to 250,000 clones, more than 75% of them present only once. What was sequenced was PBMCs. The receptors come from a human donor in good health. Both conserved end residues are part of each CDR3. The order of the fields is V gene, J gene, D gene, clone size, CDR3 protein, CDR3 DNA. D genes are given only for firm matches. Clone sizes are given selectively: once, few, many, or a class where the clone is expanded.

TRBV5-4	TRBJ1-2	TRBD1	-	CASSLAGDRLSGYTF	TGTGCCAGCAGCTTGGCCGGGGACAGACTATCCGGCTACACCTTC
TRBV6-5	TRBJ2-4	-	-	CASSSAGSSAKNIQYF	TGTGCCAGCAGTTCCGCAGGGTCCTCAGCCAAAAACATTCAGTACTTC
TRBV11-2	TRBJ2-3	TRBD2	-	CASSLTRLAGRTDTQYF	TGTGCCAGCAGTTTAACGCGACTAGCGGGCCGCACAGATACGCAGTATTTT
TRBV15	TRBJ2-1	-	-	CATSRVLGTANEQFF	TGTGCCACCAGCAGAGTTTTGGGGACTGCGAATGAGCAGTTCTTC
TRBV4-1	TRBJ2-1	TRBD2	few	CASSQGPLAGGSANNEQFF	TGCGCCAGCAGCCAAGGGCCGCTAGCGGGAGGCTCTGCCAACAATGAGCAGTTCTTC
TRBV4-1	TRBJ2-1	-	-	CASGLLVSYNEQFF	TGCGCCAGCGGGCTACTCGTCTCCTACAATGAGCAGTTCTTC
TRBV5-1	TRBJ1-2	-	-	CASSLGGQNYGYTF	TGCGCCAGCAGCTTGGGCGGACAGAACTATGGCTACACCTTC
TRBV6-5	TRBJ2-7	TRBD1	-	CASRVWDRPPYEQYF	TGTGCCAGCAGAGTGTGGGACAGGCCCCCCTACGAGCAGTACTTC
TRBV7-2	TRBJ1-2	TRBD1	-	CASSLADRGTFYGYTF	TGTGCCAGCAGCTTAGCGGACAGGGGGACTTTCTATGGCTACACCTTC
TRBV2	TRBJ2-1	-	-	CASSEAKTGSYNEQFF	TGTGCCAGCAGTGAAGCAAAGACAGGCTCCTACAATGAGCAGTTCTTC
TRBV12-2	TRBJ2-6	-	few	CASRLALMRQLWANVLTF	TGTGCAAGTCGCTTAGCTCTAATGAGGCAGCTATGGGCCAACGTCCTGACTTTC
TRBV7-3	TRBJ1-2	-	-	CASSTLFSGTNYGYTF	TGTGCCAGCAGCACCCTATTCAGCGGAACTAACTATGGCTACACCTTC
TRBV11-2	TRBJ2-3	-	-	CASSYKGGNTDTQYF	TGTGCCAGCAGCTATAAAGGGGGTAACACAGATACGCAGTATTTT
TRBV5-6	TRBJ1-5	TRBD1	-	CASAGTGGNQPQHF	TGTGCCAGCGCAGGAACAGGGGGCAATCAGCCCCAGCATTTT
TRBV6-5	TRBJ1-1	-	-	CASSSRGGNTEAFF	TGTGCCAGCAGCTCACGGGGAGGGAACACTGAAGCTTTCTTT
TRBV10-3	TRBJ2-1	TRBD2	-	CAIRWTSGSYNNEQFF	TGTGCCATCCGATGGACTAGCGGGAGTTATAACAATGAGCAGTTCTTC
TRBV6-5	TRBJ2-7	TRBD1	-	CASSTKGQGKYKQYF	TGTGCCAGCAGTACAAAGGGACAGGGGAAGTATAAGCAGTACTTC
TRBV10-3	TRBJ2-1	-	-	CAISPGANEQFF	TGTGCCATCAGTCCAGGGGCCAATGAGCAGTTCTTC
TRBV7-7	TRBJ1-1	TRBD1	few	CASSRTGGTEAFF	TGTGCTAGCAGCCGAACAGGGGGCACTGAAGCTTTCTTT
TRBV7-8	TRBJ2-1	TRBD2	-	CASRKPGLYNEQFF	TGTGCCAGCAGGAAGCCGGGACTATACAATGAGCAGTTCTTC
TRBV10-3	TRBJ2-3	TRBD2	-	CAISDPGGFRYF	TGTGCCATCAGTGACCCGGGGGGGTTTCGGTATTTT
TRBV19	TRBJ2-7	TRBD2	once	CASSMAGVRYEQYF	TGTGCCAGTAGTATGGCGGGAGTGCGCTACGAGCAGTACTTC
TRBV27	TRBJ1-3	-	-	CASSRSSGNTIYF	TGTGCCAGCTCCCGCAGCTCTGGAAACACCATATATTTT
TRBV2	TRBJ2-1	TRBD2	-	CASRSIAGVDNEQFF	TGTGCCAGCAGATCCATAGCGGGAGTAGACAATGAGCAGTTCTTC
TRBV9	TRBJ1-2	-	-	CASSVVKSPPGYTF	TGTGCCAGCAGCGTAGTTAAGAGTCCACCCGGCTACACCTTC
TRBV9	TRBJ2-3	TRBD2	-	CASSPRRILAGDRVGTDTQYF	TGTGCCAGCAGCCCCCGAAGAATACTAGCGGGAGATCGGGTTGGCACAGATACGCAGTATTTT
TRBV7-9	TRBJ2-5	TRBD2	once	CASSQQTSGSQETQYF	TGTGCCAGCAGCCAACAGACTAGCGGGAGCCAAGAGACCCAGTACTTC
TRBV5-4	TRBJ1-2	TRBD1	-	CASSLVSRTGGAYGYTF	TGTGCCAGCAGCTTGGTCTCCCGGACAGGGGGAGCCTATGGCTACACCTTC
TRBV7-9	TRBJ1-4	TRBD1	few	CASRAGTGNEKLFF	TGTGCCAGCAGGGCCGGGACAGGGAATGAAAAACTGTTTTTT
TRBV4-1	TRBJ2-7	TRBD2	-	CASSQGLAQAYEQYF	TGCGCCAGCAGCCAGGGACTAGCGCAAGCCTACGAGCAGTACTTC
TRBV19	TRBJ2-2	-	-	CASSIGGANTGELFF	TGTGCCAGTAGTATAGGGGGGGCGAACACCGGGGAGCTGTTTTTT
TRBV5-4	TRBJ2-3	TRBD2	-	CASSGTSGDTQYF	TGTGCCAGCAGCGGGACTAGCGGAGATACGCAGTATTTT
TRBV7-8	TRBJ2-1	-	-	CASSLAGVSGSMQFF	TGTGCCAGCAGCTTAGCTGGAGTTTCCGGCTCGATGCAGTTCTTC
TRBV9	TRBJ1-3	-	-	CASSAGGFSGNTIYF	TGTGCCAGCAGCGCCGGGGGGTTCTCTGGAAACACCATATATTTT
TRBV29-1	TRBJ2-3	TRBD1	-	CSVGPGQGHHTQYF	TGCAGCGTCGGACCGGGACAGGGGCACCATACGCAGTATTTT
TRBV28	TRBJ2-5	-	-	CASSLQGGETQYF	TGTGCCAGCAGCCTACAGGGGGGGGAGACCCAGTACTTC
TRBV6-4	TRBJ1-2	-	-	CASSDSSREGSSGYTF	TGTGCCAGCAGTGACTCGAGCAGGGAAGGAAGCTCTGGCTACACCTTC
TRBV11-3	TRBJ1-1	-	-	CASSLDGTEAFF	TGTGCCAGCAGCTTAGACGGCACTGAAGCTTTCTTT
TRBV4-1	TRBJ1-2	TRBD1	-	CASSYGTGKSNYGYTF	TGCGCCAGCAGTTACGGGACAGGGAAGTCTAACTATGGCTACACCTTC
TRBV23-1	TRBJ2-7	TRBD1	-	CASRCGLTGVREQYF	TGCGCCAGCAGGTGCGGGTTGACAGGGGTTCGAGAGCAGTACTTC
TRBV29-1	TRBJ2-7	TRBD2	-	CSVEGLAGGRVEQYF	TGCAGCGTTGAGGGACTAGCGGGAGGCCGAGTCGAGCAGTACTTC
TRBV7-2	TRBJ2-5	TRBD2	-	CASSSGFRASGEQETQYF	TGTGCCAGCAGCTCGGGTTTTAGGGCTAGCGGAGAACAAGAGACCCAGTACTTC
TRBV6-6	TRBJ2-3	TRBD1	once	CASSYPDDRGQDTQYF	TGTGCCAGCAGTTACCCGGACGACAGGGGGCAAGATACGCAGTATTTT
TRBV29-1	TRBJ2-6	-	once	CSVENIERYSGANVLTF	TGCAGCGTTGAGAATATAGAGAGGTACTCTGGGGCCAACGTCCTGACTTTC
TRBV4-1	TRBJ2-1	TRBD1	-	CASSQETQGATTYNEQFF	TGCGCCAGCAGCCAAGAAACCCAGGGGGCCACTACCTACAATGAGCAGTTCTTC
TRBV5-1	TRBJ1-6	TRBD1	-	CASSSGQIYNSPLHF	TGCGCCAGCAGCTCGGGACAGATCTATAATTCACCCCTCCACTTT
TRBV28	TRBJ1-4	TRBD1	-	CASGTSTGLNEKLFF	TGTGCCAGCGGAACTTCGACAGGGCTTAATGAAAAACTGTTTTTT
TRBV7-3	TRBJ2-3	-	-	CASKDNPVGPDTQYF	TGTGCCAGCAAGGACAACCCGGTCGGCCCAGATACGCAGTATTTT
TRBV6-5	TRBJ2-3	-	-	CASSPRNTDTQYF	TGTGCCAGCAGCCCCAGGAACACAGATACGCAGTATTTT
TRBV18	TRBJ2-1	-	-	CASSLLDSLGYNEQFF	TGTGCCAGCTCCCTCCTCGACAGTTTAGGCTACAATGAGCAGTTCTTC
TRBV14	TRBJ1-2	-	-	CASSTRTVPYGYTF	TGTGCCAGCAGCACCCGGACAGTACCTTATGGCTACACCTTC
TRBV2	TRBJ2-7	TRBD2	-	CASRVGLAVANEQYF	TGTGCCAGCAGAGTGGGACTAGCGGTCGCCAACGAGCAGTACTTC
TRBV6-4	TRBJ1-2	TRBD1	-	CASSEINSGQGYYGYTF	TGTGCCAGCAGTGAGATAAACTCGGGACAGGGGTACTATGGCTACACCTTC